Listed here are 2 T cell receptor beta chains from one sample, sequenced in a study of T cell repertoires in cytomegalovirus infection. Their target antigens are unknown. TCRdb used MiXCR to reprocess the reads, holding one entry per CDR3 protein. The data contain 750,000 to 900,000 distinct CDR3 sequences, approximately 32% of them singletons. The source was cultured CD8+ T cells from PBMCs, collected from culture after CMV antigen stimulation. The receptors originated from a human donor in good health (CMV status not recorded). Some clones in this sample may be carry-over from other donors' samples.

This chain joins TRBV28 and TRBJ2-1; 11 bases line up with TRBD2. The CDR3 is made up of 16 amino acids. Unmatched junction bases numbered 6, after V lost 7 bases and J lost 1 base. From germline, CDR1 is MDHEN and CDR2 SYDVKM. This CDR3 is CASILRLAGSYNEQFF. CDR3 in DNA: TGTGCCAGCATCCTCAGACTAGCGGGGTCCTACAATGAGCAGTTCTTC.

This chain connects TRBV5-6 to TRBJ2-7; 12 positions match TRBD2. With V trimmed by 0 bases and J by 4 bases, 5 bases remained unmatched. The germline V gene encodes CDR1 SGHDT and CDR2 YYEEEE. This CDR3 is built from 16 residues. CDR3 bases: TGTGCCAGCAGCTTGGGAGGGGGGACTAGCGGGTACGAGCAGTACTTC. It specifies CASSLGGGTSGYEQYF.